Below, 7 T cell receptor beta chains from the same sample are listed, as sequenced in a study of cytomegalovirus exposure and HLA in healthy donors. The PCR used 60 Vbeta and 13 Jbeta primers. The protocol was immunoSEQ multiplex PCR, while the TCRdb copy is restricted to in-frame clones and leaves out a portion. This table holds 190,000 or so clones, roughly four fifths found once. Sequenced material: PBMCs. These receptors all stem from a woman aged 50 to 60 in good health and CMV-seropositive.

This chain connects TRBV9 to TRBJ2-1; 7 bases fit TRBD2. The junction had 11 bases not matched to a gene; V was cut back by 0 bases and J by 8 bases. Germline lookup yields CDR1 SGDLS and CDR2 YYNGEE. The CDR3 is 16 amino acids. CDR3: CASSVEFSGLAHEQFF. The CDR3 DNA reads TGTGCCAGCAGCGTAGAATTTAGCGGGTTGGCCCATGAGCAGTTCTTC.

The chain is built from TRBV5-1 and TRBJ1-6; D remains unclear. The V gene lost 4 bases and the J gene lost 7 bases, with 18 bases spanning the gap. Germline CDR1 SGHRS, CDR2 YFSETQ. There are 16 residues in the CDR3. DNA of the CDR3: TGCGCCAGCAGCCCGGATGTGTGGAGGCCCAATTCACCCCTCCACTTT. Protein: CASSPDVWRPNSPLHF.

This rearrangement joins TRBV7-6 to TRBJ2-5; 7 positions match TRBD1. CDR3 length: 15 residues. Germline CDR1 and CDR2: SGHVS and FNYEAQ. Unmatched junction bases numbered 7, after V lost 4 bases and J lost 2 bases. The CDR3 DNA reads TGTGCCAGCAGCTCGACCGGGACAGCACAAGAGACCCAGTACTTC. Protein: CASSSTGTAQETQYF.

This chain links TRBV5-6 with TRBJ2-5, with 11 bases matching TRBD2. Germline V gene sequence: CDR1 SGHDT, CDR2 YYEEEE. The CDR3 is 16 amino acids. V was clipped by 5 bases and J by 4 bases; unmatched bases: 10. The CDR3 is CASRLLAGVPGETQYF. CDR3 sequence (DNA): TGTGCCAGCAGACTACTAGCGGGGGTGCCGGGAGAGACCCAGTACTTC.

The rearrangement links TRBV7-8 to TRBJ1-5; a weak D match, TRBD1 (5 bases). With 5 bases removed from V and 0 bases from J, the gap between germline ends came to 23 bases. The germline gives CDR1 SGHVS, CDR2 FQNEAQ. The CDR3 extends over 19 amino acids. The CDR3 DNA is TGTGCCAGCAGCGCCCCAGGGAAAACCTTTCACAATAGCAATCAGCCCCAGCATTTT. Its translation: CASSAPGKTFHNSNQPQHF.

This sequence joins TRBV27 and TRBJ1-5, with 10 bases aligning to TRBD1. The germline CDR1 and CDR2 sequences are MNHEY and SMNVEV (reference sequence). The ends lost 5 bases at V and 7 bases at J; junction bases unmatched: 8. The CDR3 totals 15 residues. Here the CDR3 reads CASSPSRQGAQPQHF. CDR3 DNA: TGTGCCAGCAGTCCCTCCCGACAGGGGGCCCAGCCCCAGCATTTT.

CDR3 sequence (DNA): TGTGCCACCAGCAGAGATCTTATGGGCTTCAACTATGGCTACACCTTC. Its protein is CATSRDLMGFNYGYTF. This sequence joins TRBV15 and TRBJ1-2; D is unclear. Trimming cost V 0 bases and J 2 bases, with 13 bases left between them. The V gene's germline CDR1 is LNHNV and CDR2 YYDKDF (reference sequence). This CDR3 comprises 16 residues.